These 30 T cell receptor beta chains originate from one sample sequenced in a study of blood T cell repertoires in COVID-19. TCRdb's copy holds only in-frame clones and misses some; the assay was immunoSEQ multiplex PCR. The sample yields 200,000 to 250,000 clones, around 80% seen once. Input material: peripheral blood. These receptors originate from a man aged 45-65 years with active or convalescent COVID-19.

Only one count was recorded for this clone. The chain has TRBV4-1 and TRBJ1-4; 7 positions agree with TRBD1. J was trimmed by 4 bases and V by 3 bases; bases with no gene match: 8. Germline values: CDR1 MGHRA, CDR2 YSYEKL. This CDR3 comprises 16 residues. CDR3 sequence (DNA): TGCGCCAGCAGCCAGGGGGCGGGACAGAATAATGAAAAACTGTTTTTT. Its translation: CASSQGAGQNNEKLFF.

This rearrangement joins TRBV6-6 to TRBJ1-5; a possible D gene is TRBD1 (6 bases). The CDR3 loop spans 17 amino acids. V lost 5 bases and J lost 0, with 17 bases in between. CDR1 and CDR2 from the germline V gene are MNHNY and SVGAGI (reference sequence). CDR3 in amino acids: CASSHRWTADSNQPQHF. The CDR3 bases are TGTGCCAGCAGTCACCGGTGGACAGCAGATAGCAATCAGCCCCAGCATTTT.

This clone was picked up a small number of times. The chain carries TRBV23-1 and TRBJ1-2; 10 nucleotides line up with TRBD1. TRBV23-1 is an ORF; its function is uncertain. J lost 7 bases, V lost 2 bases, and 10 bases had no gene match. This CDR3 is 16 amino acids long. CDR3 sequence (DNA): TGCGCCAGCAGTCAACCTAGACAGGGGGCGCAAAGTGGCTACACCTTC. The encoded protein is CASSQPRQGAQSGYTF.

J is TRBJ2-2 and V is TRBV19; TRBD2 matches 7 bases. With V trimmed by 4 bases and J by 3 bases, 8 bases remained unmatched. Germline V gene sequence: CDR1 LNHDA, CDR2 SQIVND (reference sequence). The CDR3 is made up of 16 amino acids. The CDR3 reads CASSTSGPHYTGELFF. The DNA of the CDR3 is TGTGCCAGTAGTACTAGCGGACCGCATTACACCGGGGAGCTGTTTTTT.

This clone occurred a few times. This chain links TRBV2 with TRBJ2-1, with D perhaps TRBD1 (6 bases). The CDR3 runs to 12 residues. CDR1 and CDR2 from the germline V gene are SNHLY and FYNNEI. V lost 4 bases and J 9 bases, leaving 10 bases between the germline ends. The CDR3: CASSVIGGEQFF. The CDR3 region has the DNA TGTGCCAGCAGTGTAATAGGGGGTGAGCAGTTCTTC.

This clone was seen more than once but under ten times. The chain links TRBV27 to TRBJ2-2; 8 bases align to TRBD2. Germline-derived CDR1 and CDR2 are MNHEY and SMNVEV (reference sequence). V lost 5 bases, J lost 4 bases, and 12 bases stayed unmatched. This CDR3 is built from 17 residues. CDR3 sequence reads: CASSGFRAGESTGELFF. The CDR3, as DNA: TGTGCCAGCAGTGGCTTTAGAGCGGGAGAGAGCACCGGGGAGCTGTTTTTT.

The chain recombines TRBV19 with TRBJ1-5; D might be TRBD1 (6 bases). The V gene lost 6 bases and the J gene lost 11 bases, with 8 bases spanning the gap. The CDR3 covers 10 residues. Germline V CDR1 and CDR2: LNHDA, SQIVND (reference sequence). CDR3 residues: CASSTGSQHF. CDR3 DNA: TGTGCCAGTAGCACAGGGTCCCAGCATTTT.

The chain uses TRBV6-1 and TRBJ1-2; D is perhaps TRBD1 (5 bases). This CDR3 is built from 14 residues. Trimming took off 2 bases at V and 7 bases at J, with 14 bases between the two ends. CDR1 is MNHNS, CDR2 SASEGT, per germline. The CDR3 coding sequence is TGTGCCAGCAGTGAAATAGGTGGACATGTTGGCTACACCTTC. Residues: CASSEIGGHVGYTF.

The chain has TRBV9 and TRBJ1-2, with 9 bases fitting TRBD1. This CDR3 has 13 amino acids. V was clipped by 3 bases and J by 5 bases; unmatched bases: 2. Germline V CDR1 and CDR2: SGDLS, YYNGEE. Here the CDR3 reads CASSDGQGYGYTF. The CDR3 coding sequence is TGTGCCAGCAGCGACGGACAGGGGTATGGCTACACCTTC.

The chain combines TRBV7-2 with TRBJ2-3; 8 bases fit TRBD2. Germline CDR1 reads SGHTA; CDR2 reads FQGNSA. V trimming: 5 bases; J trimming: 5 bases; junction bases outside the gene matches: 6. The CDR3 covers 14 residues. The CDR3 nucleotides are TGTGCCAGCAGCCCCGGGGGGGCTATAGATACGCAGTATTTT. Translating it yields CASSPGGAIDTQYF.

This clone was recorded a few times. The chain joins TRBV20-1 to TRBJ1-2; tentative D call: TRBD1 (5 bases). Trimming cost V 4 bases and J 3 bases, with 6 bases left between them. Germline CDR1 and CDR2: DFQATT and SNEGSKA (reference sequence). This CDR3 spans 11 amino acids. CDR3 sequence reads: CSATTDYGYTF. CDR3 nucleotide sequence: TGCAGTGCTACGACAGACTATGGCTACACCTTC.

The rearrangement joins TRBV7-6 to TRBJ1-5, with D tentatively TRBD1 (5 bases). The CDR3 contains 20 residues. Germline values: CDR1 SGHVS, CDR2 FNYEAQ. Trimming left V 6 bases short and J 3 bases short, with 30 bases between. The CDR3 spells CASSLMAVQRQKNVNQPQHF. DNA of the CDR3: TGTGCCAGCAGTCTGATGGCCGTCCAGAGACAGAAAAATGTCAATCAGCCCCAGCATTTT.

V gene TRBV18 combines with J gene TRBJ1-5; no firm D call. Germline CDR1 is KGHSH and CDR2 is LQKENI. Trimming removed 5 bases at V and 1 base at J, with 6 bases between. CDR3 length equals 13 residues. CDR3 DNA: TGTGCCAGCTCAACAGAGAGCAATCAGCCCCAGCATTTT. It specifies CASSTESNQPQHF.

CDR3 region: CASITSGTDSYEQYF. CDR3 DNA sequence: TGTGCCAGCATCACGAGCGGGACGGACTCCTACGAGCAGTACTTC. The chain links TRBV28 to TRBJ2-7, with 7 bases fitting TRBD2. There are 15 residues in the CDR3. The V segment lost 7 bases and the J segment 0 bases; nucleotides outside the gene matches: 9. Germline V gene data show CDR1 as MDHEN and CDR2 as SYDVKM.

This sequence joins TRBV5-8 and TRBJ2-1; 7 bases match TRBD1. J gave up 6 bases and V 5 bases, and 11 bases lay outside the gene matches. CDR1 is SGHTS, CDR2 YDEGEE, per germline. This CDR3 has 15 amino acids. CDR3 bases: TGTGCCAGCAGGCTCCCGGGACAGTGGGCCAATGAGCAGTTCTTC. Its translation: CASRLPGQWANEQFF.

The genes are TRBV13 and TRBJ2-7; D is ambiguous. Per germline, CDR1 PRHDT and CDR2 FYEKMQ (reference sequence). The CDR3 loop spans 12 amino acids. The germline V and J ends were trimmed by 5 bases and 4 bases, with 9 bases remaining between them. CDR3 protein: CASSTTPYEQYF. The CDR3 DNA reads TGTGCCAGCAGCACCACTCCTTACGAGCAGTACTTC.

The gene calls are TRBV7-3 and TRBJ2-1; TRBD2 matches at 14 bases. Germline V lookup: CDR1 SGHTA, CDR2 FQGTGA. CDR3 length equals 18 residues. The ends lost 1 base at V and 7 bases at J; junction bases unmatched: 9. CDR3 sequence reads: CASSLMAPTSGGGNEQFF. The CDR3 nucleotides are TGTGCCAGCAGCTTAATGGCCCCGACTAGCGGGGGGGGTAATGAGCAGTTCTTC.

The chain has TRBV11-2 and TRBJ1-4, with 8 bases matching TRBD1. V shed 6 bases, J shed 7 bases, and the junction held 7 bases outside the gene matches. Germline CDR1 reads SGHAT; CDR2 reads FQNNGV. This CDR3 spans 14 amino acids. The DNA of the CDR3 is TGTGCCAGCAGAAAGACAGGGGAGGCTGAAAAACTGTTTTTT. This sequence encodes CASRKTGEAEKLFF.

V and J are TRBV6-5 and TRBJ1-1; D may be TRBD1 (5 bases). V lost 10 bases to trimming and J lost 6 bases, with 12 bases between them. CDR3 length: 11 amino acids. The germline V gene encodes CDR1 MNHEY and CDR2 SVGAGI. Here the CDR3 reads CATTRDAEAFF. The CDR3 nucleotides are TGTGCCACCACCAGGGATGCTGAAGCTTTCTTT.

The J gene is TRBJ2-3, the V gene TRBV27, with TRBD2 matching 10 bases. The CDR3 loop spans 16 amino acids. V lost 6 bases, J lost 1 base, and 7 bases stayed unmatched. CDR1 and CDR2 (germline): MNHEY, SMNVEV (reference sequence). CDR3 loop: CASRLLAGTGTDTQYF. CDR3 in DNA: TGTGCCAGCAGACTACTAGCGGGGACCGGCACAGATACGCAGTATTTT.

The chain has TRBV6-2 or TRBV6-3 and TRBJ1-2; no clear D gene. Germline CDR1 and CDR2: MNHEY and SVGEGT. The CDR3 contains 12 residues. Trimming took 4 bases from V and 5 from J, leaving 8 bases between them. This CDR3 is CASSFRAYGYTF. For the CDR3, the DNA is TGTGCCAGCAGTTTTCGCGCGTATGGCTACACCTTC.

CDR3: CASSDPSGNSNQPQHF. CDR3 sequence (DNA): TGTGCCAGCAGTGACCCATCGGGGAATAGCAATCAGCCCCAGCATTTT. The chain has TRBV6-1 and TRBJ1-5; D unclear. Germline lookup yields CDR1 MNHNS and CDR2 SASEGT. The CDR3 is 16 residues long. V lost 3 bases and J lost 0, with 12 bases in between.

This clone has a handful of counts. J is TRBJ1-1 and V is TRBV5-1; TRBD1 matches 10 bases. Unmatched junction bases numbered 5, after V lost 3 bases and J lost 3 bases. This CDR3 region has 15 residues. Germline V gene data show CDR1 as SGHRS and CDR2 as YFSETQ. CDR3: CASSSGTGEDTEAFF. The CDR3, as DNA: TGCGCCAGCAGCTCCGGGACAGGGGAGGACACTGAAGCTTTCTTT.

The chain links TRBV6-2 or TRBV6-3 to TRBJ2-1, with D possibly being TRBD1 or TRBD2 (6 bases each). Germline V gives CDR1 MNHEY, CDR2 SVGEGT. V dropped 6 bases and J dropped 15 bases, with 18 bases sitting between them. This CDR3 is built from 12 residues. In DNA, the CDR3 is TGTGCCAGCAGCGGGGGTCGGGACACGGCGTTCTTC. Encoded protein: CASSGGRDTAFF.

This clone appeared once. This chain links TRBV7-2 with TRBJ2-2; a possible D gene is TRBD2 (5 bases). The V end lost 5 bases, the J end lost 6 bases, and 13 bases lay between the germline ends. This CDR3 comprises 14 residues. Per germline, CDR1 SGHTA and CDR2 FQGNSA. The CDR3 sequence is CASSVGPGAGELFF. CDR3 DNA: TGTGCCAGCAGCGTAGGACCCGGGGCCGGGGAGCTGTTTTTT.

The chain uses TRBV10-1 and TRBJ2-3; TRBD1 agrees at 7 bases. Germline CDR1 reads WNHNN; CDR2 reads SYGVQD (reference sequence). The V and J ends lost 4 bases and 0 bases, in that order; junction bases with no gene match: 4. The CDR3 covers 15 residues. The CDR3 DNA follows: TGCGCCAGCAGTGGGCCGGGACAGAGCACAGATACGCAGTATTTT. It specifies CASSGPGQSTDTQYF.

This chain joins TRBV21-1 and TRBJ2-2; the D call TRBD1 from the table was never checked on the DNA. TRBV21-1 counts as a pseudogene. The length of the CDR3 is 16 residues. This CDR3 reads CASSKVWGRNTGELFF. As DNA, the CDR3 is TGTGCCAGCAGCAAAGTATGGGGGCGCAACACCGGGGAGCTGTTTTTT.

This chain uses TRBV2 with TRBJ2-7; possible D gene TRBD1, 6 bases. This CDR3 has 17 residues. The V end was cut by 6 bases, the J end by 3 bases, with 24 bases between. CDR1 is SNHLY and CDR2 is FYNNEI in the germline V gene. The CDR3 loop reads CASRTNKNRASDYEQYF. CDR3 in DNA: TGTGCCAGCAGAACTAATAAGAACAGGGCCTCAGACTACGAGCAGTACTTC.

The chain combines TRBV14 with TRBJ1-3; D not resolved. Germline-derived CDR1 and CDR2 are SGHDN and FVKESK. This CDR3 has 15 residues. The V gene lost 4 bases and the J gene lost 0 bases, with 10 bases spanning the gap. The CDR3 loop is CASSPLGDSGNTIYF. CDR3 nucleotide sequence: TGTGCCAGCAGCCCCCTCGGGGACTCTGGAAACACCATATATTTT.

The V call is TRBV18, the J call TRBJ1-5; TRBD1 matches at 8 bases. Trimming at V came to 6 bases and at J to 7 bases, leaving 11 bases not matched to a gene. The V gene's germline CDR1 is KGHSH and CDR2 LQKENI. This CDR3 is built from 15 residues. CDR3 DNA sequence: TGTGCCAGCTCCCTGACAGGGGTATCGGACCAGCCCCAGCATTTT. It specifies CASSLTGVSDQPQHF.